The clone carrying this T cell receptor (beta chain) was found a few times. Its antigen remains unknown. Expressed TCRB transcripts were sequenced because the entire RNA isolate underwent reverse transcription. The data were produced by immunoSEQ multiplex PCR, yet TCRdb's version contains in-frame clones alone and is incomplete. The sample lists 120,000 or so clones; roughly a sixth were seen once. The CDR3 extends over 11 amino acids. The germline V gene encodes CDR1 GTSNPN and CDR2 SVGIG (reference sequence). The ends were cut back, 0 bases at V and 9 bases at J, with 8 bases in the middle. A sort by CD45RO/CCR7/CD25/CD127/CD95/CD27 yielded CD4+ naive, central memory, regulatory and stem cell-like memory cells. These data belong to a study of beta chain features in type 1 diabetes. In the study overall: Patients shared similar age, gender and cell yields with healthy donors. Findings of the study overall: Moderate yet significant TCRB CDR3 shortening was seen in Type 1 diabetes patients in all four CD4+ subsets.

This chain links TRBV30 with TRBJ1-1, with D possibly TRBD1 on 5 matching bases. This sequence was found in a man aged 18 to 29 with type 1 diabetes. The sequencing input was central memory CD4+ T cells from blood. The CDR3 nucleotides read TGTGCCTGGAGTGTCAGGGTCCAAGCTTTCTTT. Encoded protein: CAWSVRVQAFF.